One and the same sample provided the 6 T cell receptor beta chains below, sequenced in a study of shared T cell receptors in the human thymus. Clones were read by immunoSEQ multiplex PCR, and TCRdb kept only the in-frame ones, dropping some. The sample has 500,000 to 750,000 clones; roughly 88% are singletons. These data were also filed under a second study, of human thymus T cells.

Sequencing input: thymocytes. All receptors derive from a boy in the first two years of life with a congenital heart defect.

A single count supports this clone. V is TRBV6-5 and J is TRBJ1-2; 9 positions match TRBD1. The germline V gene has CDR1 MNHEY and CDR2 SVGAGI. This CDR3 comprises 13 residues. The junction had 11 bases not matched to a gene; V was cut back by 7 bases and J by 11 bases. The CDR3 sequence is CASTPGTGPGYTF. The CDR3 nucleotides read TGTGCCAGCACTCCGGGGACAGGGCCCGGGTACACCTTC.

The V gene is TRBV2, the J gene TRBJ2-1, with TRBD2 matching over 12 bases. CDR3 length equals 15 residues. The trim removed 6 bases at V and 5 bases at J, leaving 5 bases unmatched. Germline V gene lookup returns CDR1 SNHLY and CDR2 FYNNEI. DNA for the CDR3: TGTGCCAGCAGCAACAGACTAGCGGGAGACAATGAGCAGTTCTTC. Amino acids: CASSNRLAGDNEQFF. The full variable domain, completed using reference TRBV2 and TRBJ2-1, is EPEVTQTPSHQVTQMGQEVILRCVPISNHLYFYWYRQILGQKVEFLVSFYNNEISEKSEIFDDQFSVERPDGSNFTLKIRSTKLEDSAMYFCASSNRLAGDNEQFFGPGTRLTVL.

This sequence joins TRBV5-1 and TRBJ2-3, with 16 bases matching TRBD2. This CDR3 is built from 18 residues. J lost 4 bases, V lost 5 bases, and 10 bases had no gene match. CDR1 is SGHRS and CDR2 is YFSETQ in the germline V gene. CDR3 sequence reads: CASRTGTSGRALADTQYF. CDR3 DNA: TGCGCCAGCAGGACCGGGACTAGCGGGAGGGCCTTGGCAGATACGCAGTATTTT.

This chain uses TRBV10-3 with TRBJ2-7, with D perhaps matching TRBD1 (5 bases). The CDR3 is made up of 15 amino acids. V lost 9 bases to trimming and J lost 2 bases, with 20 bases between them. From germline, CDR1 is ENHRY and CDR2 SYGVKD. CDR3 sequence reads: CAIRGSSSPAYEQYF. Written as DNA, the CDR3 is TGTGCCATTAGGGGATCCTCGTCCCCCGCCTACGAGCAGTACTTC.

The rearrangement uses TRBV10-3 and TRBJ2-7; D is unclear. The V end lost 7 bases, the J end lost 0 bases, and 16 bases lay between the germline ends. The CDR3 has 15 amino acids. The germline V gene has CDR1 ENHRY and CDR2 SYGVKD. The CDR3 region has the DNA TGTGCCATCAAGAAGGAACAGCCGAGCTCCTACGAGCAGTACTTC. Translating it yields CAIKKEQPSSYEQYF.

The chain recombines TRBV27 with TRBJ2-5; TRBD2 agrees at 7 bases. In germline, CDR1 is MNHEY, CDR2 SMNVEV (reference sequence). Unmatched junction bases numbered 8, after V lost 5 bases and J lost 5 bases. CDR3 length: 14 residues. In DNA form, the CDR3 reads TGTGCCAGCAGTAGGAGGGAGGGTAGGGAGACCCAGTACTTC. It encodes CASSRREGRETQYF.